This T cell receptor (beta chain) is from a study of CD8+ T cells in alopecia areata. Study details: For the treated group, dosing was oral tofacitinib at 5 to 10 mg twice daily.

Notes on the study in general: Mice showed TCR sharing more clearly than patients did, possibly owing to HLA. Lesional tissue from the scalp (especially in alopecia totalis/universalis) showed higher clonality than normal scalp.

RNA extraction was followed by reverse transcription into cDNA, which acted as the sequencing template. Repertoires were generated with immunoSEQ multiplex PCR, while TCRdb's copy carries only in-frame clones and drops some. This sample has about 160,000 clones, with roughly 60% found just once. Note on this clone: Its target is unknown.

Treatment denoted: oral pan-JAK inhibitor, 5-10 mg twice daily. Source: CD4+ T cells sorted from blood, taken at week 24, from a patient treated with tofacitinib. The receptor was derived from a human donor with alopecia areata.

CDR3 sequence (DNA): TGTGCCAGCAGCGTAGCGATGCGGGGGAGCACAGATACGCAGTATTTT. This gives the protein CASSVAMRGSTDTQYF. V gene TRBV9 combines with J gene TRBJ2-3; 7 bases fit TRBD2. Germline lookup yields CDR1 SGDLS and CDR2 YYNGEE. V lost 0 bases, J lost 0 bases, and 4 bases stayed unmatched. The CDR3 spans 16 residues.